The T cell receptor (beta chain) described here comes from a study of human T cells and chemical hapten exposure. This clonotype has just a few counts. Its antigen is still unknown. Points from the study as a whole: TCRs above 1 in 1000 frequency did not change with DPC sensitization.

The library put unique molecular identifiers onto individual cDNA molecules. TCRdb passed the RACE reads through MiXCR, listing each CDR3 protein once. The data show 75,000 to 100,000 distinct CDR3 sequences, just under 9% seen once. Time point given: healthy volunteer bleed at 2 weeks. Total RNA was isolated from whole blood that had not been fractionated. The germline V gene has CDR1 SGDLS and CDR2 YYNGEE. This CDR3 region has 15 residues. V lost 4 bases and J lost 2, with 14 bases in between. J is TRBJ2-3 and V is TRBV9, with D possibly matching TRBD2 (5 bases). The TCR sequence derives from a female donor in good health. Some clones in this sample may be carry-over from other donors' samples. The sample consisted of whole blood. The CDR3 sequence: CASSHNGGSTDTQYF. CDR3 coding DNA: TGTGCCAGCAGCCATAATGGAGGCTCCACAGATACGCAGTATTTT.